Listed below are T cell receptor beta chains from one sample, sequenced in a study of blood T cell repertoires in COVID-19. Assay used: immunoSEQ multiplex PCR; TCRdb lists only in-frame clones, some missing. There are 360,000 or so clones in the sample; 88% occur only once, and over 0.9% lies in the top ten. Sequencing was carried out using PBMCs or T cells enriched from blood (not recorded which). The receptors were gathered from a woman aged 25 to 39 who had been exposed to COVID-19. Each CDR3 is given with its conserved first and last residue. A D gene is named only where the DNA matches it firmly.

cdr3_aa v_call d_call
CASSLLGGLQPQHF TRBV28 NA
CATSRDPAGKETQYF TRBV15 NA
CASYRGGQTYEQYF TRBV10-1 TRBD2
CAISESTSGRPDTQYF TRBV10-3 TRBD2
CASSVDPVTYNEQFF TRBV9 NA
CASKPALQETQYF TRBV12-3/TRBV12-4 NA
CASSAPGSYNSPLHF TRBV5-4 NA
CASSSPAGLAGDEQYF TRBV7-9 TRBD2
CASSEDLGGSTEAFF TRBV2 NA
CASYDETGGLLTGELFF TRBV18 TRBD1
CASSRMSGQTTDTQYF TRBV11-2 TRBD1
CASSLTGTGTSHNQPQHF TRBV7-8 TRBD1
CASSLTGSLETQYF TRBV6-5 NA
CASTGTVLNTEAFF TRBV7-9 TRBD1
CASSLPRQEYEQYF TRBV28 NA
CASSWEGATNEKLFF TRBV27 NA
CSVVGGRNTEAFF TRBV29-1 NA
CASSFRREGIGTDTQYF TRBV7-9 TRBD2
CASSLTADEKLFF TRBV27 NA
CASSHNAGWEEEKLFF TRBV18 NA
CASSTHPGGRQPQHF TRBV19 TRBD1
CASSDRGGKNIQYF TRBV10-1 NA
CASSYTGLATDTQYF TRBV6-6 TRBD2
CASSRGSGVSTDTQYF TRBV27 NA
CSATNTGELFF TRBV20-1 NA
CASSQQGNEQYF TRBV11-3 NA
CASSQDFGGQVGETQYF TRBV3-1/TRBV3-2 NA
CASSSGSGGTEAFF TRBV5-1 NA
CASSRPPGLAGGQFF TRBV28 TRBD2
CASSIELGTSIYEQYF TRBV19 NA
CASSPGQNQPQHF TRBV19 NA
CAIYPSSEGGTGELFF TRBV10-3 NA
CASRVSGSSYNEQFF TRBV3-1/TRBV3-2 TRBD2
CASSLDTPGDTIYF TRBV7-9 NA
CASSFGQGGYNEQFF TRBV11-2 NA
CASSRETSGLQETQYF TRBV3-1/TRBV3-2 TRBD2
CASSVSQGNTEAFF TRBV2 NA
CASSLITSGSSYNEQFF TRBV7-3 TRBD2
CASSPSTVLEFQPQHF TRBV7-9 NA
CASSLGLNEQFF TRBV3-1/TRBV3-2 NA
CASSSKVAGTYEQYF TRBV18 NA
CASSPGQGQFF TRBV7-3 TRBD1
CASSQGGPFPYEQYF TRBV3-1/TRBV3-2 NA
CASSTGWRGQPQHF TRBV7-9 TRBD1
CASSVREGSEAFF TRBV9 NA
CASSPGTGSSGNTIYF TRBV18 TRBD1
CASSPPGQGLYEQYF TRBV23-1 TRBD1
CASSEGDRANTDTQYF TRBV2 TRBD1
CASSVAGQGTEAFF TRBV9 TRBD1
CASSGTRGTDTQYF TRBV6-5 TRBD2
CASSLSGDNEQFF TRBV7-3 NA
CASSSGLHNEQFF TRBV19 NA
CASSLSGQANTEAFF TRBV7-2 NA
CASSFGETDTQYF TRBV7-3 NA
CASSSVAGDLNGQFF TRBV5-1 TRBD2
CASSPGIYDRVGDEQYF TRBV3-1/TRBV3-2 TRBD1
CSVEDPLVAAEAFF TRBV29-1 NA
CASSLGLAGVGEQFF TRBV6-5 TRBD2
CASSLRATSGRVYEQFF TRBV5-1 TRBD2